The rows below give T cell receptor beta chains drawn from one sample of a study of blood T cell repertoires in COVID-19. The table came from immunoSEQ multiplex PCR; TCRdb's copy has only in-frame clones and leaves some out. The sample records 120,000 to 150,000 clones, around nine tenths being singletons. Sequencing was done on a sample of peripheral blood. The source of these receptors is a man in his 60s with active or convalescent COVID-19. CDR3s include the opening cysteine and the closing phenylalanine or tryptophan. D genes are given only for firm matches. The listing skips clone size in some rows; elsewhere it reads once, few, many or a size class.

J: TRBJ2-3
size: once
D: -
V: TRBV3-1/TRBV3-2
DNA: TGTGCCAGCAGCCAAGATCTTCGTAGCACAGATACGCAGTATTTT
CDR3: CASSQDLRSTDTQYF

J: TRBJ2-1
size: once
D: TRBD2
V: TRBV7-7
DNA: TGTGCTAGCAGCGCTCAAAGGGGAGGGTACAATGAGCAGTTCTTC
CDR3: CASSAQRGGYNEQFF

J: TRBJ1-2
size: -
D: TRBD1
V: TRBV5-5
DNA: TGTGCCAGCAGCCCCACAGGGGACTATGGCTACACCTTC
CDR3: CASSPTGDYGYTF

J: TRBJ1-1
size: -
D: -
V: TRBV30
DNA: TGTGCCTGGAGTGCGGGGGGTCAGGGTGAAGCTTTCTTT
CDR3: CAWSAGGQGEAFF

J: TRBJ2-1
size: -
D: -
V: TRBV24-1
DNA: TGTGCCACCAGTGACCCCAGGAGAGGGAATGAGCAGTTCTTC
CDR3: CATSDPRRGNEQFF

J: TRBJ2-2
size: -
D: -
V: TRBV7-8
DNA: TGTGCCAGCAGCCCTCATGGAGGGGGCAAAGGCGGGGAGCTGTTTTTT
CDR3: CASSPHGGGKGGELFF

J: TRBJ2-7
size: -
D: -
V: TRBV28
DNA: TGTGCCAGCAGTTTATATGGCAACGAGCAGTACTTC
CDR3: CASSLYGNEQYF

J: TRBJ2-3
size: -
D: -
V: TRBV7-2
DNA: TGTGCCAGCAGCCCCGGACTTTCCCGCACAGATACGCAGTATTTT
CDR3: CASSPGLSRTDTQYF

J: TRBJ2-5
size: -
D: -
V: TRBV24-1
DNA: TGTGCCACCAGTGATTCGCGGGCAGGATACCAAGAGACCCAGTACTTC
CDR3: CATSDSRAGYQETQYF

J: TRBJ2-7
size: once
D: -
V: TRBV27
DNA: TGTGCCAGCAGTTTGGGTAGCGCCGGGATTGACGAGCAGTACTTC
CDR3: CASSLGSAGIDEQYF

J: TRBJ2-7
size: -
D: TRBD1
V: TRBV14
DNA: TGTGCCAGCAGCCCCTCGACAGGGGTTAGCTCCTACGAGCAGTACTTC
CDR3: CASSPSTGVSSYEQYF

J: TRBJ1-4
size: -
D: TRBD1
V: TRBV6-5
DNA: TGTGCCAGCAGTTGGACAGGGGAAAATGAAAAACTGTTTTTT
CDR3: CASSWTGENEKLFF

J: TRBJ2-5
size: once
D: -
V: TRBV4-1
DNA: TGCGCCAGCAGCCAAGCGGCACAGGCTCGAGAGACCCAGTACTTC
CDR3: CASSQAAQARETQYF

J: TRBJ1-4
size: -
D: -
V: TRBV7-9
DNA: TGTGCCAGCAGCCACAGGGCAACTAATGAAAAACTGTTTTTT
CDR3: CASSHRATNEKLFF

J: TRBJ2-2
size: -
D: -
V: TRBV18
DNA: TGTGCCAGCTCACAGTCAGCGGGGAACACCGGGGAGCTGTTTTTT
CDR3: CASSQSAGNTGELFF

J: TRBJ1-6
size: -
D: -
V: TRBV2
DNA: TGTGCCAGCAGGGTGGGGCTCAGCTCCTATAATTCACCCCTCCACTTT
CDR3: CASRVGLSSYNSPLHF

J: TRBJ2-7
size: -
D: TRBD1
V: TRBV10-3
DNA: TGTGCCACCGGACAGGGTTTGTTCGAGCAGTACTTC
CDR3: CATGQGLFEQYF

J: TRBJ1-5
size: -
D: -
V: TRBV2
DNA: TGTGCCAGCAGGCCCGGGGGAAGGAATCAGCCCCAGCATTTT
CDR3: CASRPGGRNQPQHF

J: TRBJ2-6
size: -
D: TRBD1
V: TRBV7-3
DNA: TGTGCCAGCAGCTCCCGGACAGGGAAGACGCCTGGGGCCAACGTCCTGACTTTC
CDR3: CASSSRTGKTPGANVLTF

J: TRBJ2-7
size: -
D: -
V: TRBV5-5
DNA: TGTGCCAGCACCCCAGGCTACGAGCAGTACTTC
CDR3: CASTPGYEQYF

J: TRBJ1-1
size: few
D: -
V: TRBV18
DNA: TGTGCCAGCTCACCACAAGGGCGGGACACTGAAGCTTTCTTT
CDR3: CASSPQGRDTEAFF

J: TRBJ1-5
size: -
D: -
V: TRBV6-6
DNA: TGTGCCAGCAGTTTCGGGACACACAATCAGCCCCAGCATTTT
CDR3: CASSFGTHNQPQHF

J: TRBJ1-6
size: -
D: TRBD1
V: TRBV7-6
DNA: TGTGCCAGCAGCTACGGGACAGGGGCAGGGTCACCCCTCCACTTT
CDR3: CASSYGTGAGSPLHF

J: TRBJ1-5
size: -
D: -
V: TRBV5-5
DNA: TGTGCCAGCAGCCCCTACCCGATTGAAAGCAATCAGCCCCAGCATTTT
CDR3: CASSPYPIESNQPQHF

J: TRBJ1-5
size: once
D: TRBD1
V: TRBV29-1
DNA: TGCAGCGTTGGACAGGGGGCTGATCAGCCCCAGCATTTT
CDR3: CSVGQGADQPQHF

J: TRBJ1-4
size: -
D: TRBD1
V: TRBV28
DNA: TGTGCCAGCAGAAGGGTAGGGACAGCTCCTAATGAAAAACTGTTTTTT
CDR3: CASRRVGTAPNEKLFF

J: TRBJ2-1
size: once
D: TRBD2
V: TRBV9
DNA: TGTGCCAGCAGCGTCACCGGGACTAGCCTAAATGAGCAGTTCTTC
CDR3: CASSVTGTSLNEQFF

J: TRBJ1-6
size: -
D: TRBD1
V: TRBV28
DNA: TGTGCCAGCAGAGCCGGACAGGGGGGCTCACCCCTCCACTTT
CDR3: CASRAGQGGSPLHF

J: TRBJ2-4
size: -
D: -
V: TRBV6-1
DNA: TGTGCCAGCAGGGATTCAGGGAAAGCCAAAAACATTCAGTACTTC
CDR3: CASRDSGKAKNIQYF

J: TRBJ2-7
size: -
D: TRBD1
V: TRBV11-2
DNA: TGTGCCAGCAGCTCGACAGGGGCCTCCTACGAGCAGTACTTC
CDR3: CASSSTGASYEQYF

J: TRBJ1-1
size: -
D: -
V: TRBV7-3
DNA: TGTGCCAGCAGCCGCAGGGTGGGCACTGAAGCTTTCTTT
CDR3: CASSRRVGTEAFF

J: TRBJ2-2
size: -
D: -
V: TRBV30
DNA: TGTGCCTGGAGTGTACGTGGGGCTAACACCGGGGAGCTGTTTTTT
CDR3: CAWSVRGANTGELFF

J: TRBJ2-7
size: -
D: TRBD1
V: TRBV28
DNA: TGTGCCAGCAGTTACCCTACCGGGACAGGGGGAAAGTACGAGCAGTACTTC
CDR3: CASSYPTGTGGKYEQYF

J: TRBJ2-1
size: -
D: TRBD2
V: TRBV28
DNA: TGTGCCAGCAGGCCGGGACTAGCGATCGAGCAGTTCTTC
CDR3: CASRPGLAIEQFF

J: TRBJ2-2
size: -
D: TRBD1
V: TRBV24-1
DNA: TGTGCCACCAGTGATTTGCGCGGGACAGGGCTTACCGGGGAGCTGTTTTTT
CDR3: CATSDLRGTGLTGELFF

J: TRBJ2-3
size: -
D: TRBD1
V: TRBV28
DNA: TGTGCCAGCAGTTCCGGGACAGGGCGGGGTGATACGCAGTATTTT
CDR3: CASSSGTGRGDTQYF

J: TRBJ1-5
size: -
D: -
V: TRBV27
DNA: TGTGCCAGCAGTACCCACAGGGCCGATCAGCCCCAGCATTTT
CDR3: CASSTHRADQPQHF

J: TRBJ2-7
size: -
D: -
V: TRBV19
DNA: -
CDR3: CASSILASGGYEQYF

J: TRBJ2-5
size: few
D: -
V: TRBV20-1
DNA: TGCAGTGCTAGTCGTCCGGGGGAAGAGACCCAGTACTTC
CDR3: CSASRPGEETQYF

J: TRBJ2-5
size: -
D: -
V: TRBV5-1
DNA: TGCGCCAGCAGCCGTTCTCCCTCTACGCAAGAGACCCAGTACTTC
CDR3: CASSRSPSTQETQYF

J: TRBJ2-3
size: -
D: TRBD2
V: TRBV10-2
DNA: TGCGCCAGCACCCTAGCGGGACTTCAGGTGGATACGCAGTATTTT
CDR3: CASTLAGLQVDTQYF

J: TRBJ1-5
size: -
D: TRBD1
V: TRBV6-6
DNA: TGTGCCACAACCAGACAGGGTAGGGGCAATCAGCCCCAGCATTTT
CDR3: CATTRQGRGNQPQHF

J: TRBJ2-2
size: -
D: -
V: TRBV30
DNA: TGTGCCTGGAGTGACACAGGGAGAAACACCGGGGAGCTGTTTTTT
CDR3: CAWSDTGRNTGELFF

J: TRBJ1-5
size: -
D: -
V: TRBV7-2
DNA: TGTGCCAGCAGCCCAGGGTACCAAGGGGGTCAATCCCAGCATTTT
CDR3: CASSPGYQGGQSQHF

J: TRBJ1-3
size: once
D: TRBD1
V: TRBV24-1
DNA: TGTGCCACCAGTGATTCGACAGGGACTGGAAACACCATATATTTT
CDR3: CATSDSTGTGNTIYF